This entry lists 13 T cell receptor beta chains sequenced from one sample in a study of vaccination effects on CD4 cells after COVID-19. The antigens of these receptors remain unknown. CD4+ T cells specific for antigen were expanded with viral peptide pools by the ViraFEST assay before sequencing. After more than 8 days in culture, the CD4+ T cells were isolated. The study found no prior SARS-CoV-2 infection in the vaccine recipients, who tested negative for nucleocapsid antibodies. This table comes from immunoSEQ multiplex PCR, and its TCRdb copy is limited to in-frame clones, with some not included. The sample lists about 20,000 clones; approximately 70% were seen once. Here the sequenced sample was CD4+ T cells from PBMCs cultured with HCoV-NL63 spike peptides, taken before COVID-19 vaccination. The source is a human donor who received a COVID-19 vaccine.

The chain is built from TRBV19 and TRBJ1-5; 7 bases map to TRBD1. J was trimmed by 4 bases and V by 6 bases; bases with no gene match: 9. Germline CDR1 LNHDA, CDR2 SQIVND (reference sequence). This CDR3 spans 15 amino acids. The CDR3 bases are TGTGCCAGTAGACGGGACAGAATACAAAATCAGCCCCAGCATTTT. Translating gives CASRRDRIQNQPQHF. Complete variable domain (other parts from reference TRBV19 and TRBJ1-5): DGGITQSPKYLFRKEGQNVTLSCEQNLNHDAMYWYRQDPGQGLRLIYYSQIVNDFQKGDIAEGYSVSREKKESFPLTVTSAQKNPTAFYLCASRRDRIQNQPQHFGDGTRLSIL.

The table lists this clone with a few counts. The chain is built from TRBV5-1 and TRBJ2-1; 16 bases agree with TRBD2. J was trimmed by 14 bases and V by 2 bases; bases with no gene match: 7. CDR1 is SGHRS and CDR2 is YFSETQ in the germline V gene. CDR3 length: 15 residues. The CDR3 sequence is CASSFGTSGGAEEFF. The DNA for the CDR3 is TGCGCCAGCAGCTTCGGGACTAGCGGGGGGGCCGAGGAGTTCTTC.

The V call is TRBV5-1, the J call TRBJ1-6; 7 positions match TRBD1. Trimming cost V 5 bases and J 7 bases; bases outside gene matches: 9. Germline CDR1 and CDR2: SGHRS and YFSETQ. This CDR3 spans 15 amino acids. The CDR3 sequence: CASSNGTAGNSPLHF. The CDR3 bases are TGCGCCAGCAGTAATGGGACAGCGGGAAATTCACCCCTCCACTTT.

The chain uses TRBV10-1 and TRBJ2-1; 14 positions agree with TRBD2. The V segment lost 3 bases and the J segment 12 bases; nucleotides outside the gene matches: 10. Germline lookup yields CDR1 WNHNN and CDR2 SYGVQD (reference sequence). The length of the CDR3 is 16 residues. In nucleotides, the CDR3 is TGCGCCAGCAGTGATCTGGGACTAGCGGGAGATCAGCGGCAGTTCTTC. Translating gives CASSDLGLAGDQRQFF.

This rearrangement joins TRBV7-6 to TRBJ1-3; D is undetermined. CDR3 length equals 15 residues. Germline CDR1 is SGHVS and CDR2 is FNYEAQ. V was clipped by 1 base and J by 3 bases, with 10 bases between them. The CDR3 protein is CASSLGSADGNTIYF. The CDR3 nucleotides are TGTGCCAGCAGCTTAGGGAGTGCGGATGGAAACACCATATATTTT.

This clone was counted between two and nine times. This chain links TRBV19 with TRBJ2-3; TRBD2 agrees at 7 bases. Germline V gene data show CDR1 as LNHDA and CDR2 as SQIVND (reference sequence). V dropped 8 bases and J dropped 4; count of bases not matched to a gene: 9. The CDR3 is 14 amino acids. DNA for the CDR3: TGTGCCAGTTGTAGGACTAGAGGAGCAGATACGCAGTATTTT. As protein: CASCRTRGADTQYF.

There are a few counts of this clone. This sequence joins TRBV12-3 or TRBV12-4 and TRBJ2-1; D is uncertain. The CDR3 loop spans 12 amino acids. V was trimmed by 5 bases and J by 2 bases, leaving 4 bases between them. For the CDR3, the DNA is TGTGCCAGCAGTCCTACCTACAATGAGCAGTTCTTC. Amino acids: CASSPTYNEQFF.

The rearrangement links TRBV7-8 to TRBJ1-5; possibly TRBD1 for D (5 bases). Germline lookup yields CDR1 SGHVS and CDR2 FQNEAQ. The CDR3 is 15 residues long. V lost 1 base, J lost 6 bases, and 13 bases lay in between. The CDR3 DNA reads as TGTGCCAGCAGCTTAGTGCGGGGGAGCTCTCAGCCCCAGCATTTT. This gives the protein CASSLVRGSSQPQHF. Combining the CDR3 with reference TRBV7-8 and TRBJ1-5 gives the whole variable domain GAGVSQSPRYKVAKRGQDVALRCDPISGHVSLFWYQQALGQGPEFLTYFQNEAQLDKSGLPSDRFFAERPEGSVSTLKIQRTQQEDSAVYLCASSLVRGSSQPQHFGDGTRLSIL.

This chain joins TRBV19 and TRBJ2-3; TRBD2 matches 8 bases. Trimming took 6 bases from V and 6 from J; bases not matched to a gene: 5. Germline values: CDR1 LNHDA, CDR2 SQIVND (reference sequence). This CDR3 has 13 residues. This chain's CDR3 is CASRLAGSDTQYF. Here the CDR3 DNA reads TGTGCCAGTAGGCTAGCGGGTTCTGATACGCAGTATTTT.

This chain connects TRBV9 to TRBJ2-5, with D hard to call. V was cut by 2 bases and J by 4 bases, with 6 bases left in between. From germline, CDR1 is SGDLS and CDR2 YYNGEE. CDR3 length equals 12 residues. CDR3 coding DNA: TGTGCCAGCAGCGTTTCAGGAGAGACCCAGTACTTC. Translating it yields CASSVSGETQYF.

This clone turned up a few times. CDR3 sequence: CASSQGGASTGASYNSPLHF. The CDR3 DNA sequence: TGCGCCAGCAGCCAAGGGGGTGCCTCGACAGGGGCCTCCTATAATTCACCCCTCCACTTT. The V and J genes are TRBV4-1 and TRBJ1-6; TRBD1 agrees at 8 bases. From germline, CDR1 is MGHRA and CDR2 YSYEKL. Trimming took 1 base from V and 0 from J; bases not matched to a gene: 11. The CDR3 totals 20 residues.

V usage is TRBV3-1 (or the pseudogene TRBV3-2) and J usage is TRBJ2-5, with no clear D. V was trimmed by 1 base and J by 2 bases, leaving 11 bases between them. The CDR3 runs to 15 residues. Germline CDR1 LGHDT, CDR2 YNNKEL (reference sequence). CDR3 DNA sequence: TGTGCCAGCAGCCAAGCTTTAGAGTCTCAAGAGACCCAGTACTTC. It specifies CASSQALESQETQYF.

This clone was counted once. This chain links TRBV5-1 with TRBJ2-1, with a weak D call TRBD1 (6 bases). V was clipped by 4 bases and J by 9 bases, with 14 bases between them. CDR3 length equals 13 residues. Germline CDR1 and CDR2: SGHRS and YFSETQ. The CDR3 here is CASSQLQGSEQFF. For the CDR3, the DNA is TGCGCCAGCAGCCAGCTACAGGGTAGTGAGCAGTTCTTC.